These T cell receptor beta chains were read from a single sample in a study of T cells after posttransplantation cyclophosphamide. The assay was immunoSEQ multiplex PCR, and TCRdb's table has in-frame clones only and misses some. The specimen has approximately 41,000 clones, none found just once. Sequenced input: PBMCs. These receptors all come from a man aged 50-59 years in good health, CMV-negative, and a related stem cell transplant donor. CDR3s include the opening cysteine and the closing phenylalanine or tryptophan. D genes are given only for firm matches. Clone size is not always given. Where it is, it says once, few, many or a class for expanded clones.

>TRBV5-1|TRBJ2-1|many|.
CASSWPRGVYYNEQFF
TGCGCCAGCAGCTGGCCCCGGGGTGTATACTACAATGAGCAGTTCTTC
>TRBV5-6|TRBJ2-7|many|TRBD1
CASSFPGTGYYEQYF
TGTGCCAGCAGCTTTCCCGGGACAGGATACTACGAGCAGTACTTC
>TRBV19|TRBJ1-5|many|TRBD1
CASSGLQGSLGQPQHF
TGTGCCAGTAGTGGACTACAGGGGAGCTTGGGACAGCCCCAGCATTTT
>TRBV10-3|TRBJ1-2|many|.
CAISGGGGYTF
TGTGCCATCAGTGGGGGGGGAGGCTACACCTTC
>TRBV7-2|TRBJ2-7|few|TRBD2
CASSGSGTKAYEQYF
TGTGCCAGCAGCGGGTCAGGGACTAAAGCCTACGAGCAGTACTTC
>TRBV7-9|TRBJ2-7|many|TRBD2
CASSLSSGRIYEQYF
TGTGCCAGCAGCTTAAGTTCCGGGAGGATCTACGAGCAGTACTTC
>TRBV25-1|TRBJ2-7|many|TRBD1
CASKGQGDEQYF
TGTGCCAGCAAGGGACAGGGCGACGAGCAGTACTTC
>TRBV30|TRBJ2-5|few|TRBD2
CAWRGLAGGPGETQYF
TGTGCCTGGAGGGGCCTAGCGGGAGGGCCGGGAGAGACCCAGTACTTC
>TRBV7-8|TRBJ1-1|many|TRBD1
CASSFWGQPNTEAFF
TGTGCCAGCAGCTTTTGGGGACAGCCGAACACTGAAGCTTTCTTT
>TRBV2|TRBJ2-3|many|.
CASSGGRGHTDTQYF
TGTGCCAGCTCTGGGGGGCGGGGGCACACAGATACGCAGTATTTT
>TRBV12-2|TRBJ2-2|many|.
CASRFYGELFF
TGTGCAAGTCGCTTTTACGGGGAGCTGTTTTTT
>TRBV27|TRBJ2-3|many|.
CASSRQGTDTQYF
TGTGCCAGCAGTCGGCAGGGCACAGATACGCAGTATTTT
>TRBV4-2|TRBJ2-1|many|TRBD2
CASSQGLTSGRLSDEQFF
TGTGCCAGCAGCCAAGGACTGACTAGCGGGAGGTTGAGCGATGAGCAGTTCTTC
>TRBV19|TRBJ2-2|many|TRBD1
CASSIGTANTGELFF
TGTGCCAGTAGTATTGGGACAGCGAACACCGGGGAGCTGTTTTTT
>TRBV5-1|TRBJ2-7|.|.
CASSLGPGSGEQYF
TGCGCCAGCAGCTTGGGTCCGGGGTCCGGCGAGCAGTACTTC
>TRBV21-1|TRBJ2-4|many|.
CASSKARVCKNIQYF
TGTGCCAGCAGCAAAGCACGGGTTTGCAAAAACATTCAGTACTTC
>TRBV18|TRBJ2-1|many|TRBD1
CASSRTGTGDNEQFF
TGTGCCAGCTCACGAACCGGGACAGGGGACAATGAGCAGTTCTTC